This record looks at one T cell receptor beta chain sequence and its context. The target antigen is unknown. This entry comes from a study of Ad26.COV2.S vaccination and SARS-CoV-2 variants. Study-level findings and limits: Substantial post-vaccination breadth of spike-specific CD8+ and CD4+ T cell responses was reported. Recipients given vaccine exceeded placebo recipients in spike-specific TCR breadth. Recipients of vaccine and of placebo showed similar breadth of their non-spike TCR repertoires.

Clones were sequenced by immunoSEQ multiplex PCR, and TCRdb holds only the in-frame ones, with some missing. The table records about 100,000 clones, around three quarters of them present only once. Germline-derived CDR1 and CDR2 are SGHDT and YYEEEE. The CDR3 loop spans 14 amino acids. Deletions cut 4 bases from V and 11 bases from J, with 19 bases between. The specimen was peripheral blood, collected after recovery from COVID-19. V usage is TRBV5-6 and J usage is TRBJ2-1; TRBD1 might be the D (6 bases). This clonotype originated in a human donor who had recovered from COVID-19. The CDR3 protein is CASSPWTATSKQFF. In nucleotides, the CDR3 is TGTGCCAGCAGCCCATGGACAGCTACTTCAAAGCAGTTCTTC.